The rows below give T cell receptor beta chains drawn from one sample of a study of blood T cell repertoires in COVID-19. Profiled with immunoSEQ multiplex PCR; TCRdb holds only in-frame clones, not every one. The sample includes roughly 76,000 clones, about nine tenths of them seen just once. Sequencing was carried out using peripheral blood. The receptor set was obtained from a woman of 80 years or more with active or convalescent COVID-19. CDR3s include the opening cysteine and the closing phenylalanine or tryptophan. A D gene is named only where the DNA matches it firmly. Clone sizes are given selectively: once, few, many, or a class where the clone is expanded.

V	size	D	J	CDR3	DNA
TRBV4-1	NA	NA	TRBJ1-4	CASSQVFNEKLFF	TGCGCCAGCAGCCAAGTCTTTAATGAAAAACTGTTTTTT
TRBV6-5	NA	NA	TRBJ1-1	CASSRLTEAFF	TGTGCCAGCAGCCGTTTAACAGAAGCTTTCTTT
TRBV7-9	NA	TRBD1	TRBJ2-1	CASSLDRDGEFF	TGTGCCAGCAGCCTCGACAGGGATGGTGAGTTCTTC
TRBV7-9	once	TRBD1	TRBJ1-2	CASSTRQGPYGYTF	TGTGCCAGCAGCACTAGACAGGGACCCTATGGCTACACCTTC
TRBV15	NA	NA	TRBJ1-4	CATSRDADRTNEKLFF	TGTGCCACCAGCAGAGATGCGGATAGAACTAATGAAAAACTGTTTTTT
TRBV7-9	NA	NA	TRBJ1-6	CASSFGGRENSPLHF	TGTGCCAGCAGCTTTGGGGGACGGGAGAATTCACCCCTCCACTTT
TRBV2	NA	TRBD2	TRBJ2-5	CASSGLAGYQETQYF	TGTGCCAGCAGTGGACTAGCGGGGTACCAAGAGACCCAGTACTTC
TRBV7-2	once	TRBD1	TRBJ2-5	CASTKGGRQETQYF	TGTGCCAGCACCAAAGGGGGCAGGCAAGAGACCCAGTACTTC
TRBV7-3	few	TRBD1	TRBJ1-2	CASSSTGAESFRGYTF	TGTGCCAGCAGCTCTACAGGGGCCGAATCCTTCAGGGGCTACACCTTC
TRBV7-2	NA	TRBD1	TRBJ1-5	CASSWTGDGTQPQHF	TGTGCCAGCAGCTGGACAGGGGATGGGACTCAGCCCCAGCATTTT
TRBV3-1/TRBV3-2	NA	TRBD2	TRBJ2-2	CASSQGSGGAAGELFF	TGTGCCAGCAGCCAAGGTAGCGGGGGGGCCGCCGGGGAGCTGTTTTTT
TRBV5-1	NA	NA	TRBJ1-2	CASSLQGYGYTF	TGCGCCAGCAGCTTGCAGGGATATGGCTACACCTTC
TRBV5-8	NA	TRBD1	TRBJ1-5	CASSFGQGTYNQPQHF	TGTGCCAGCAGCTTTGGACAGGGGACTTACAATCAGCCCCAGCATTTT
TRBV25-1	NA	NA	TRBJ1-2	CASSEPKEGPGYTF	TGTGCCAGCAGTGAACCTAAGGAGGGGCCTGGCTACACCTTC
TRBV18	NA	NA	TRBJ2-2	CASSPGRDTGELFF	TGTGCCAGCTCACCGGGCAGGGACACCGGGGAGCTGTTTTTT
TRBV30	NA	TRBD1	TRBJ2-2	CAWSRPGTADTGELFF	TGTGCCTGGAGTAGACCGGGGACAGCCGACACCGGGGAGCTGTTTTTT
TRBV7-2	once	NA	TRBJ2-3	CASSLVRGYGTDTQYF	TGTGCCAGCAGCTTAGTTAGGGGCTATGGCACAGATACGCAGTATTTT
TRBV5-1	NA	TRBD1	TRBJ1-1	CASSPTGDTEAFF	TGCGCCAGCAGCCCGACAGGGGACACTGAAGCTTTCTTT
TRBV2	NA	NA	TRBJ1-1	CASRGGSTGLTEAFF	TGTGCCAGCCGCGGCGGAAGCACCGGGTTAACTGAAGCTTTCTTT
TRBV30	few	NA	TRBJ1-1	CAWKDTTRFRTEAFF	TGTGCCTGGAAGGACACCACCCGCTTCAGGACTGAAGCTTTCTTT